The subject of this entry is one TCR beta chain. The antigen remains unidentified. This sample is drawn from a study of lymphopenia after photon versus proton radiotherapy. CDR3 length: 14 amino acids. Trimming left V 6 bases short and J 4 bases short, with 15 bases between. Per germline, CDR1 SEHNR and CDR2 FQNEAQ (reference sequence). Sequencing was performed with immunoSEQ multiplex PCR; in TCRdb, only in-frame clones are kept and a portion is missing. The sample lists some 20,000 clones, around 85% occurring once. Study-wide points: Only patients who died were analyzed for survival; proton advantage is unproven. Post-nadir TCR diversity decline inversely tracked overall survival among those who died. Relative stability marked proton patients; photon patients lost diversity and naive cells. After the lymphocyte nadir, photon-treated repertoires showed oligoclonal expansion, especially of CD8+ Temra cells.

Sequences were derived from peripheral blood, sampled from a patient treated with proton-based radiotherapy. The source is an older man with pancreatic cancer. This chain uses TRBV7-9 with TRBJ1-1; tentatively, D is TRBD1 (5 bases). CDR3 protein: CASSSDVRGTEAFF. The CDR3 bases are TGTGCCAGCAGTTCCGACGTTAGGGGCACTGAAGCTTTCTTT. The whole variable domain, remainder taken from reference TRBV7-9 and TRBJ1-1, is DTGVSQNPRHKITKRGQNVTFRCDPISEHNRLYWYRQTLGQGPEFLTYFQNEAQLEKSRLLSDRFSAERPKGSFSTLEIQRTEQGDSAMYLCASSSDVRGTEAFFGQGTRLTVV.